These T cell receptor beta chains were read from a single sample in a study of blood T cell repertoires in COVID-19. Libraries were prepared by immunoSEQ multiplex PCR; TCRdb keeps only in-frame clonotypes and omits some of them. This sample has roughly 42,000 clones, with around 83% found just once. Sequencing input: peripheral blood. The receptors shown here come from a woman aged 65 to 85 in a cohort sampled during active COVID-19. Each CDR3 is given with its conserved first and last residue. Fields, in order: V gene, clone size, D gene, J gene, CDR3 DNA, CDR3 protein. A D gene is named only where the DNA matches it firmly. Clone size appears in some rows only: once, few, many, or a class for an expanded clone.

v_call: TRBV3-1/TRBV3-2
clone_size: NA
d_call: TRBD2
j_call: TRBJ2-7
cdr3_nt: TGTGCCAGCAGCCGACCGACTAGCGGAAACTTACGATACGAGCAGTACTTC
cdr3_aa: CASSRPTSGNLRYEQYF

v_call: TRBV12-3/TRBV12-4
clone_size: NA
d_call: NA
j_call: TRBJ2-7
cdr3_nt: TGTGCCAGCAGTTTAACCAGGCAATACGAGCAGTACTTC
cdr3_aa: CASSLTRQYEQYF

v_call: TRBV30
clone_size: NA
d_call: NA
j_call: TRBJ1-3
cdr3_nt: TGTGCCTGGAGTATTGGGCATACCTCTGGAAACACCATATATTTT
cdr3_aa: CAWSIGHTSGNTIYF

v_call: TRBV9
clone_size: NA
d_call: NA
j_call: TRBJ1-3
cdr3_nt: TGTGCCAGCAGCGCCCCAGGTGGCACAGTCTCTGGAAACACCATATATTTT
cdr3_aa: CASSAPGGTVSGNTIYF

v_call: TRBV5-1
clone_size: NA
d_call: TRBD1
j_call: TRBJ1-2
cdr3_nt: TGCGCCAGCAGCCTTGGAGGGGGCCTCTATGGCTACACCTTC
cdr3_aa: CASSLGGGLYGYTF

v_call: TRBV5-4
clone_size: NA
d_call: TRBD1
j_call: TRBJ2-3
cdr3_nt: TGTGCCAGCAGCAGGGGAGCCCAGGGGGCGCGCACAGATACGCAGTATTTT
cdr3_aa: CASSRGAQGARTDTQYF

v_call: TRBV12-3/TRBV12-4
clone_size: NA
d_call: NA
j_call: TRBJ2-1
cdr3_nt: TGTGCCAGCAGTGTTACAGGGCCGCCTGAGCAGTTCTTC
cdr3_aa: CASSVTGPPEQFF

v_call: TRBV27
clone_size: NA
d_call: TRBD1
j_call: TRBJ1-2
cdr3_nt: TGTGCCAGCAGTAGACAGGGGAACTATGGCTACACCTTC
cdr3_aa: CASSRQGNYGYTF

v_call: TRBV29-1
clone_size: NA
d_call: NA
j_call: TRBJ1-2
cdr3_nt: TGCAGCGTTGAGATGGCAGGGTGGAACTATGGCTACACCTTC
cdr3_aa: CSVEMAGWNYGYTF

v_call: TRBV30
clone_size: NA
d_call: NA
j_call: TRBJ1-1
cdr3_nt: TGTGCCTGGAGTGTAATGGGGGGGGGATCAGCTTTCTTT
cdr3_aa: CAWSVMGGGSAFF

v_call: TRBV7-9
clone_size: NA
d_call: TRBD1
j_call: TRBJ2-3
cdr3_nt: TGTGCCAGCACCGGGACAGGCAGCACAGATACGCAGTATTTT
cdr3_aa: CASTGTGSTDTQYF

v_call: TRBV2
clone_size: once
d_call: NA
j_call: TRBJ2-3
cdr3_nt: TGTGCCAGCCGCGTGGGAGTCGGGGGCACAGATACGCAGTATTTT
cdr3_aa: CASRVGVGGTDTQYF

v_call: TRBV6-1
clone_size: NA
d_call: NA
j_call: TRBJ2-7
cdr3_nt: TGTGCCAGCAGTGAAATGCTTGTGGCCTCCTACGAGCAGTACTTC
cdr3_aa: CASSEMLVASYEQYF

v_call: TRBV7-8
clone_size: NA
d_call: NA
j_call: TRBJ2-2
cdr3_nt: TGTGCCAGCAGACCCGCCGGGGATTTACGCACCGGGGAGCTGTTTTTT
cdr3_aa: CASRPAGDLRTGELFF

v_call: TRBV25-1
clone_size: NA
d_call: NA
j_call: TRBJ2-1
cdr3_nt: TGTGCCAGCAGTGCGCTGAGTGAGTTCGCCGATGAGCAGTTCTTC
cdr3_aa: CASSALSEFADEQFF

v_call: TRBV28
clone_size: NA
d_call: TRBD1
j_call: TRBJ1-2
cdr3_nt: TGTGCCAGCAGTCAACCGGGACAGGGTTACTATGGCTACACCTTC
cdr3_aa: CASSQPGQGYYGYTF

v_call: TRBV13
clone_size: NA
d_call: NA
j_call: TRBJ1-2
cdr3_nt: TGTGCCAGCAGCTTACCGGCAGGGGAAGGCTACACCTTC
cdr3_aa: CASSLPAGEGYTF

v_call: TRBV2
clone_size: NA
d_call: NA
j_call: TRBJ2-7
cdr3_nt: TGTGCCAGCCAACTTCAGGGGCCCTACGAGCAGTACTTC
cdr3_aa: CASQLQGPYEQYF

v_call: TRBV28
clone_size: NA
d_call: NA
j_call: TRBJ2-1
cdr3_nt: TGTGCCAGCAGTCAGGTGGAATCCTACAATGAGCAGTTCTTC
cdr3_aa: CASSQVESYNEQFF

v_call: TRBV5-1
clone_size: few
d_call: NA
j_call: TRBJ2-2
cdr3_nt: TGCGCCAGCAGCCCCGAGCTACCCGGGGAGCTGTTTTTT
cdr3_aa: CASSPELPGELFF

v_call: TRBV29-1
clone_size: few
d_call: NA
j_call: TRBJ2-2
cdr3_nt: TGCAGCGTCCCCGCCCTCGGTTCCGGGGAGCTGTTTTTT
cdr3_aa: CSVPALGSGELFF

v_call: TRBV5-6
clone_size: NA
d_call: NA
j_call: TRBJ1-5
cdr3_nt: TGTGCCAGCAGCTTGGTGAGGGGGAATCAGCCCCAGCATTTT
cdr3_aa: CASSLVRGNQPQHF

v_call: TRBV2
clone_size: NA
d_call: TRBD1
j_call: TRBJ1-1
cdr3_nt: TGTGCCAGCAGTGAAATGGGACAGACTGAAGCTTTCTTT
cdr3_aa: CASSEMGQTEAFF

v_call: TRBV5-1
clone_size: few
d_call: NA
j_call: TRBJ2-7
cdr3_nt: TGCGCCAGCAGCTTTGAGGGAGCCTACGAGCAGTACTTC
cdr3_aa: CASSFEGAYEQYF

v_call: TRBV6-5
clone_size: NA
d_call: TRBD2
j_call: TRBJ2-3
cdr3_nt: TGTGCCAGCAGACCCGGGACTAGCGGGAGCGATACGCAGTATTTT
cdr3_aa: CASRPGTSGSDTQYF

v_call: TRBV12-3/TRBV12-4
clone_size: NA
d_call: NA
j_call: TRBJ1-1
cdr3_nt: TGTGCCAGCCGCATGGGAGCGGACACTGAAGCTTTCTTT
cdr3_aa: CASRMGADTEAFF

v_call: TRBV10-3
clone_size: NA
d_call: NA
j_call: TRBJ1-1
cdr3_nt: TGTGCCATCAGTGTTTCGGTGAAGGGGAGGACTGAAGCTTTCTTT
cdr3_aa: CAISVSVKGRTEAFF

v_call: TRBV4-2
clone_size: NA
d_call: TRBD1
j_call: TRBJ1-2
cdr3_nt: TGTGCCAGCAGCCCCAACCCAGGGGGTGGTACCTATGGCTACACCTTC
cdr3_aa: CASSPNPGGGTYGYTF

v_call: TRBV6-5
clone_size: NA
d_call: NA
j_call: TRBJ1-1
cdr3_nt: TGTGCCACCTTTGGGAGGTACACTGAAGCTTTCTTT
cdr3_aa: CATFGRYTEAFF

v_call: TRBV6-5
clone_size: NA
d_call: NA
j_call: TRBJ1-3
cdr3_nt: TGTGCCAGCAGGTCCTCAGGGGAGGGAAACACCATATATTTT
cdr3_aa: CASRSSGEGNTIYF